This T cell receptor (beta chain) is drawn from a study of cytotoxic CD8 clonotypes in ibrutinib-treated CLL. This clone has only a few counts. Its antigen is still unknown. CDR3 length: 12 amino acids. The germline gives CDR1 MNHEY, CDR2 SVGAGI. Trimming took 6 bases from V and 5 from J; bases not matched to a gene: 4. General study findings and limits: Under treatment, the uncommon public clonotypes either contracted or remained stable.

Sequenced by immunoSEQ multiplex PCR; TCRdb stores in-frame clones only, minus some. Of tens of thousands of clones in the sample, approximately 69% were seen once. The J gene is TRBJ2-7, the V gene TRBV6-5; the match to TRBD1 covers 7 bases. The TCR sequence derives from a human donor with chronic lymphocytic leukemia. The material sequenced was PBMCs, taken after 12 months of ibrutinib treatment. The CDR3 DNA sequence: TGTGCCAGCAGCCCTACAGGGGACGAGCAGTACTTC. Its translation is CASSPTGDEQYF.